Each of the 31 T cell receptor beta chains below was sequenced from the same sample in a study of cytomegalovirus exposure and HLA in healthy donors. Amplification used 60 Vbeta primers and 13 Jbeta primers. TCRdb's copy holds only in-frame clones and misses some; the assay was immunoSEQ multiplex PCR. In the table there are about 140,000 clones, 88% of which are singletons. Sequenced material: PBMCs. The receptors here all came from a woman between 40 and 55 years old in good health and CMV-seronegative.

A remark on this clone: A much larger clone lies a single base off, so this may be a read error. CDR3 region: CASRPSGSSYEQYF. For the CDR3, the DNA is TGTGCCAGCAGACCTAGCGGGAGCTCCTACGAGCAGTACTTC. This chain joins TRBV7-9 and TRBJ2-7, with TRBD2 identical over 10 bases. Germline trimming cut 6 bases from V and 0 bases from J; bases unmatched to any gene: 2. CDR1 and CDR2 from the germline V gene are SEHNR and FQNEAQ (reference sequence). The CDR3 has 14 residues.

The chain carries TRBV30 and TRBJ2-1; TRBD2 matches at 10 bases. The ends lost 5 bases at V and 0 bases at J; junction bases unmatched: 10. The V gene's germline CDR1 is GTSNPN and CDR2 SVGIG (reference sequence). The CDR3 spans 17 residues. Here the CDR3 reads CAWSTTSGRPSYNEQFF. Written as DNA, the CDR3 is TGTGCCTGGTCTACGACTAGCGGGCGGCCCTCCTACAATGAGCAGTTCTTC.

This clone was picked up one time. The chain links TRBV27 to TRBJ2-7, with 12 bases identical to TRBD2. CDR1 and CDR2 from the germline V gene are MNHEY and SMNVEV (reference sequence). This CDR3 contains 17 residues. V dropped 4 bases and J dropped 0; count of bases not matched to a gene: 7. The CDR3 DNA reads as TGTGCCAGCAGTTCCCGACTAGCGGGGGCCTTCTCCTACGAGCAGTACTTC. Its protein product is CASSSRLAGAFSYEQYF.

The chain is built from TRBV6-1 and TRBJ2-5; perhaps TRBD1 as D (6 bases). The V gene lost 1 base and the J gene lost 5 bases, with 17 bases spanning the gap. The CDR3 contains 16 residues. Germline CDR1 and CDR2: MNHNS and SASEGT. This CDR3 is CASSEVPGYQGETQYF. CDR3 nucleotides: TGTGCCAGCAGTGAAGTCCCAGGCTATCAGGGGGAGACCCAGTACTTC.

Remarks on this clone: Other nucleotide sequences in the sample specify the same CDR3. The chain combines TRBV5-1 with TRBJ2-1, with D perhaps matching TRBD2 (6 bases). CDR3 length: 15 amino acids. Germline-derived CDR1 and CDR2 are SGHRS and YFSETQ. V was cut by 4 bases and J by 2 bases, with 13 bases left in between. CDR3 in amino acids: CASSPSSDTYNEQFF. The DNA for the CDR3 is TGCGCCAGCAGCCCATCTAGCGATACCTACAATGAGCAGTTCTTC.

The CDR3 here is CASSLERGDTQYF. Here the CDR3 DNA reads TGTGCCAGCTCCCTAGAGCGTGGCGATACGCAGTATTTT. The V and J genes are TRBV18 and TRBJ2-3; D unresolved. The CDR3 is 13 amino acids. From germline, CDR1 is KGHSH and CDR2 LQKENI. Trimming took 6 bases from V and 6 from J, leaving 13 bases between them. The complete variable domain, with remaining parts taken from reference TRBV18 and TRBJ2-3, reads NAGVMQNPRHLVRRRGQEARLRCSPMKGHSHVYWYRQLPEEGLKFMVYLQKENIIDESGMPKERFSAEFPKEGPSILRIQQVVRGDSAAYFCASSLERGDTQYFGPGTRLTVL.

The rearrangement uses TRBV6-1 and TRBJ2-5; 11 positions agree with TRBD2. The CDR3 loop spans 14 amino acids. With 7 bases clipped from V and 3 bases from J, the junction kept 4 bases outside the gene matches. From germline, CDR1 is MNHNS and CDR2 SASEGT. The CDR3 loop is CASKVAGGEETQYF. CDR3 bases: TGTGCCAGCAAGGTAGCGGGAGGGGAAGAGACCCAGTACTTC.

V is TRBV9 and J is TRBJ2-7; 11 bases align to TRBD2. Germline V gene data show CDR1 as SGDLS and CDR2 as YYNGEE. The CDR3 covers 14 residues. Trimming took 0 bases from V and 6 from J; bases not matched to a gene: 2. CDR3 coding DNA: TGTGCCAGCAGCGTAGGACTAGCGGGACGCGAGCAGTACTTC. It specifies CASSVGLAGREQYF.

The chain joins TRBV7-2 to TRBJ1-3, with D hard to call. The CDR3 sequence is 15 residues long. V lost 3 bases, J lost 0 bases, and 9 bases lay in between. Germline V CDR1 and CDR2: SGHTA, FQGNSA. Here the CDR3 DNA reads TGTGCCAGCAGCTTGTTCGGGTCCTCTGGAAACACCATATATTTT. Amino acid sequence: CASSLFGSSGNTIYF.

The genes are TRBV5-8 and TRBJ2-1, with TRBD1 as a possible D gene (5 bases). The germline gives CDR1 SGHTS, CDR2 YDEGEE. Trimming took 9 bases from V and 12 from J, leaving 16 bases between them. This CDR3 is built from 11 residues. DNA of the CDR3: TGTGCCACCTCTTACTGGGGCCGGCAGTTCTTC. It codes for CATSYWGRQFF.

DNA for the CDR3: TGCGCCAGCAGCTCCGGACAGGGTTACACCTATGGCTACACCTTC. Its protein product is CASSSGQGYTYGYTF. The chain joins TRBV5-1 to TRBJ1-2; TRBD1 matches 8 bases. The V gene's germline CDR1 is SGHRS and CDR2 YFSETQ. J lost 4 bases, V lost 3 bases, and 8 bases had no gene match. CDR3 length: 15 residues.

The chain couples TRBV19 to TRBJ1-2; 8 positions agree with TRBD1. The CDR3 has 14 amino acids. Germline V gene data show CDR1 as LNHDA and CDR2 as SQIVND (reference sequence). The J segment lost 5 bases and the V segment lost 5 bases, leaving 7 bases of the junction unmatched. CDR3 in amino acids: CASSSRDRKYGYTF. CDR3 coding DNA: TGTGCCAGTAGTTCAAGGGACAGGAAATATGGCTACACCTTC.

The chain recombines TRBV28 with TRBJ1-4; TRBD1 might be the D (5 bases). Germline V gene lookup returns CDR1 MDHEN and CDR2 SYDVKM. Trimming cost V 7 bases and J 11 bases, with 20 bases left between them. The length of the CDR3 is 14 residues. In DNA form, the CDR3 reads TGTGCCAGCACCACCACCCGGGGGGGGTCCAAACTGTTTTTT. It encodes CASTTTRGGSKLFF.

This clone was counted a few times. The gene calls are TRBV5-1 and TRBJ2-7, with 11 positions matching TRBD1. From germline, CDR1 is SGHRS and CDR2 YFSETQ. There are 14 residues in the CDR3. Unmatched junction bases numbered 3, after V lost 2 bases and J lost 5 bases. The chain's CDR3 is CASSFGQGANEQYF. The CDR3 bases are TGCGCCAGCAGCTTCGGACAGGGGGCCAACGAGCAGTACTTC.

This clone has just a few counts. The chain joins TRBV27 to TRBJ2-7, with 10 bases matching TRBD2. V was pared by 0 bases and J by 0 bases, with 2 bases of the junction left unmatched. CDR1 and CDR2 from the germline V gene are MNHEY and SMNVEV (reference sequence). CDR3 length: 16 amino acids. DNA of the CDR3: TGTGCCAGCAGTTTATCAAGCGGGAGGGCCTCCTACGAGCAGTACTTC. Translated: CASSLSSGRASYEQYF.

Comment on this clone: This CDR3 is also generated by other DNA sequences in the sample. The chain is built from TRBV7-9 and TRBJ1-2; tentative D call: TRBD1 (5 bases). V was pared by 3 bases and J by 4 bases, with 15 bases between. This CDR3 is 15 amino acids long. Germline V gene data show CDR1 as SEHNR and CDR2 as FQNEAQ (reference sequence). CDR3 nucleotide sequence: TGTGCCAGCAGCTTGGGGCAGGGAGGCGGCTATGGCTACACCTTC. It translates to CASSLGQGGGYGYTF.

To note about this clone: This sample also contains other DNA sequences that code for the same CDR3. CDR3 sequence (DNA): TGTGCCAGCAGCGAAGAGACTAGCGGCACCGGGGAGCTGTTTTTT. Amino acid sequence: CASSEETSGTGELFF. The chain uses TRBV6-4 and TRBJ2-2; 9 positions agree with TRBD2. V lost 6 bases, J lost 4 bases, and 6 bases stayed unmatched. The germline CDR1 and CDR2 sequences are MRHNA and SNTAGT. The CDR3 length is 15 residues.

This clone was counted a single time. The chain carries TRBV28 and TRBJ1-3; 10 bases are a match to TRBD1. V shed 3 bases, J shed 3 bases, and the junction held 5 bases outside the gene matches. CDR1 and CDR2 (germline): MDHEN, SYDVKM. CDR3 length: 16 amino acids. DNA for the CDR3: TGTGCCAGCAGTTTGACAGGGGGCTACGGTGGAAACACCATATATTTT. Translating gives CASSLTGGYGGNTIYF. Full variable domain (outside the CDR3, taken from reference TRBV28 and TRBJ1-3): DVKVTQSSRYLVKRTGEKVFLECVQDMDHENMFWYRQDPGLGLRLIYFSYDVKMKEKGDIPEGYSVSREKKERFSLILESASTNQTSMYLCASSLTGGYGGNTIYFGEGSWLTVV.

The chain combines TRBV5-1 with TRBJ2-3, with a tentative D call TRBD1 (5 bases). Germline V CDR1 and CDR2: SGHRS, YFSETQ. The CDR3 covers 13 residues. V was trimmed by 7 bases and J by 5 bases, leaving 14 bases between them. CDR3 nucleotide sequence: TGCGCCAGCGCCACAGGTCAGGGAGATACGCAGTATTTT. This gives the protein CASATGQGDTQYF.

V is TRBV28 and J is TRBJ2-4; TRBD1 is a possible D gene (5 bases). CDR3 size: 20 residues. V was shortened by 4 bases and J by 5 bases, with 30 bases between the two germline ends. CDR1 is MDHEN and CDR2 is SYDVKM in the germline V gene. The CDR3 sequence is CASSWLFDPAVSGSENIQYF. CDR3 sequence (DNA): TGTGCCAGCAGTTGGCTTTTTGACCCGGCGGTTTCAGGGTCCGAAAACATTCAGTACTTC.

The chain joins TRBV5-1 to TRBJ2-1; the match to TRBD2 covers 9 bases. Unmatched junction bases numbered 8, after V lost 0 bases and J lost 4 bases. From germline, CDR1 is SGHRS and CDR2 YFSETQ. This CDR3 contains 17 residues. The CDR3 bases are TGCGCCAGCAGCTTGGAAGTTAGAGCGGGAGGATACAATGAGCAGTTCTTC. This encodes CASSLEVRAGGYNEQFF.

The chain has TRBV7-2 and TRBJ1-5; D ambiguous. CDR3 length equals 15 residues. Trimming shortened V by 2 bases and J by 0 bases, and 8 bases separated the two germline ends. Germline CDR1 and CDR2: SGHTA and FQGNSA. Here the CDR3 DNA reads TGTGCCAGCAGCTTATTTCAGAATAGCAATCAGCCCCAGCATTTT. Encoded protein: CASSLFQNSNQPQHF.

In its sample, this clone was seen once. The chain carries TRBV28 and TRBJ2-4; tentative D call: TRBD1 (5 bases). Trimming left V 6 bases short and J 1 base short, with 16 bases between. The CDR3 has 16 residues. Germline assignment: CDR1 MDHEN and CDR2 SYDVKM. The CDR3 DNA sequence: TGTGCCAGCAGCGAAACAGGTCACTGGGCCAAAAACATTCAGTACTTC. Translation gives CASSETGHWAKNIQYF.

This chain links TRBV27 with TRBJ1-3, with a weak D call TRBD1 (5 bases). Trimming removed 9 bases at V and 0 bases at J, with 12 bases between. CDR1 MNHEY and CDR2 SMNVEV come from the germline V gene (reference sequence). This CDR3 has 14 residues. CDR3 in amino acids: CASRAGLSGNTIYF. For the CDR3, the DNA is TGTGCCAGTCGTGCGGGGCTCTCTGGAAACACCATATATTTT.

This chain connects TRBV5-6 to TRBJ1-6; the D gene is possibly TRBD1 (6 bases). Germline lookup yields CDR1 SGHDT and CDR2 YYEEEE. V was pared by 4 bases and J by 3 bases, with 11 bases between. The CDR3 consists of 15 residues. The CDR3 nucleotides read TGTGCCAGCAGCCCGACAGGCGGCTATAATTCACCCCTCCACTTT. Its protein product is CASSPTGGYNSPLHF. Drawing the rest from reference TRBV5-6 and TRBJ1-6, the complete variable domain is DAGVTQSPTHLIKTRGQQVTLRCSPKSGHDTVSWYQQALGQGPQFIFQYYEEEERQRGNFPDRFSGHQFPNYSSELNVNALLLGDSALYLCASSPTGGYNSPLHFGNGTRLTVT.

CDR3 nucleotide sequence: TGTGCCAGCAGCTTAGGCCCAGTTCAAGAGACCCAGTACTTC. It encodes CASSLGPVQETQYF. The V and J genes are TRBV7-6 and TRBJ2-5, with D unclear. The CDR3 sequence is 14 residues long. Germline-derived CDR1 and CDR2 are SGHVS and FNYEAQ. V was trimmed by 1 base and J by 2 bases, leaving 8 bases between them.

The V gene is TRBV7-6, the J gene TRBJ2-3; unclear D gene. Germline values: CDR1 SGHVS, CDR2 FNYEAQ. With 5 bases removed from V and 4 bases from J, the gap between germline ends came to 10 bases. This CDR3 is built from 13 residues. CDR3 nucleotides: TGTGCCAGCAGCCTCCCCCCTGCAGATACGCAGTATTTT. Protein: CASSLPPADTQYF.

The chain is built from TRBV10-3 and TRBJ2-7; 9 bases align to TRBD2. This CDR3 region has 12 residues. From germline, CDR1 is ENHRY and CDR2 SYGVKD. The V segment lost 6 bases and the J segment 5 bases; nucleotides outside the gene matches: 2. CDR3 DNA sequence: TGTGCCATCAGGACTAGCGGCCACGAGCAGTACTTC. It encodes CAIRTSGHEQYF.

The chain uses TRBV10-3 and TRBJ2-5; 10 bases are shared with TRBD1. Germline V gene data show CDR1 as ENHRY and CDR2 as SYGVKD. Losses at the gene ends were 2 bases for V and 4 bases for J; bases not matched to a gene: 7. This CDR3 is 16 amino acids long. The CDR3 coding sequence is TGTGCCATCAGTGAGCCCCCGGGACAGGGGCCAGAGACCCAGTACTTC. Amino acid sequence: CAISEPPGQGPETQYF.

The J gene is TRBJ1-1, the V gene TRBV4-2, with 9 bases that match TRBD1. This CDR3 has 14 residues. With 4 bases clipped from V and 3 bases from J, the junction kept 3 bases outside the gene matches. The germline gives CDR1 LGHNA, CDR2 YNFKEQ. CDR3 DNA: TGTGCCAGCAGCCCTCGACAGGGGGACACTGAAGCTTTCTTT. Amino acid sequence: CASSPRQGDTEAFF.

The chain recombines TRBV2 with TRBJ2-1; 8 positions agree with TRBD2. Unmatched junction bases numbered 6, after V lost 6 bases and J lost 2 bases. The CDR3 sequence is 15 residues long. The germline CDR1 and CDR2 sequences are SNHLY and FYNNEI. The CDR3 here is CASRETSGAYNEQFF. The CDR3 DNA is TGTGCCAGCAGAGAAACTAGCGGAGCCTACAATGAGCAGTTCTTC. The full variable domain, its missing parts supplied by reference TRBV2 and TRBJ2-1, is EPEVTQTPSHQVTQMGQEVILRCVPISNHLYFYWYRQILGQKVEFLVSFYNNEISEKSEIFDDQFSVERPDGSNFTLKIRSTKLEDSAMYFCASRETSGAYNEQFFGPGTRLTVL.